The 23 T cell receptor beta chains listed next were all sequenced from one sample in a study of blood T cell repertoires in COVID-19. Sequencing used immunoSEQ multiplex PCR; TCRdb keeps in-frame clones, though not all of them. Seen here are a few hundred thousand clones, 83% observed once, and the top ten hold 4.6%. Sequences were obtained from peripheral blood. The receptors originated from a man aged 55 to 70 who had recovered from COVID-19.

DNA of the CDR3: TGTGCCAGCACTCGGGGACAGAACTACGAGCAGTACTTC. It yields the protein CASTRGQNYEQYF. The chain has TRBV6-6 and TRBJ2-7; TRBD1 matches at 7 bases. The CDR3 contains 13 residues. Germline V CDR1 and CDR2: MNHNY, SVGAGI (reference sequence). V shed 7 bases and J 3 bases; nucleotides not matched to a gene: 6.

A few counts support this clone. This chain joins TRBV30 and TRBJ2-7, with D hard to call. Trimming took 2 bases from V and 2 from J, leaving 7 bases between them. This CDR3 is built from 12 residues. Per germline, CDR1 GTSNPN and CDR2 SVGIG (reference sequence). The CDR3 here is CAWSSSPYEQYF. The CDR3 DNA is TGTGCCTGGAGTTCTTCCCCCTACGAGCAGTACTTC.

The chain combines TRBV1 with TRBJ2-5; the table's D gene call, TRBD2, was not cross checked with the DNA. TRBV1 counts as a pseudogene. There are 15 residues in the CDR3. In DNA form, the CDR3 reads TGCACCAGCGGCACTAGCGGGGGAAATCAAGAGACCCAGTACTTC. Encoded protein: CTSGTSGGNQETQYF.

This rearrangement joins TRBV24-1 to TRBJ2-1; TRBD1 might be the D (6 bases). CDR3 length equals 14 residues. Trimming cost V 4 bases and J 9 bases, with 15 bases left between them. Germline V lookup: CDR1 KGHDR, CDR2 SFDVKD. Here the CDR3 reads CATSDQTGGAEQFF. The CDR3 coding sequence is TGTGCCACCAGTGACCAGACAGGAGGAGCTGAGCAGTTCTTC.

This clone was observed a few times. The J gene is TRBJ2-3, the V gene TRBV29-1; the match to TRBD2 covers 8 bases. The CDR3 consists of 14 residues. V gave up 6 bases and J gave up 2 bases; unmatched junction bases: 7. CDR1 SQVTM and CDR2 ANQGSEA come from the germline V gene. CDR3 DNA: TGCAGCGTCGGGACTAGTGCATCCACAGATACGCAGTATTTT. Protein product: CSVGTSASTDTQYF.

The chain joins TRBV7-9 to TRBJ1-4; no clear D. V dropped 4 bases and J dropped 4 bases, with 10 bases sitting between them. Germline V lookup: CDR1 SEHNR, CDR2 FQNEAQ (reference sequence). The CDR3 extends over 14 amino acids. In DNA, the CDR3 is TGTGCCAGCAGCTCGGACGGGAATAATGAAAAACTGTTTTTT. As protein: CASSSDGNNEKLFF. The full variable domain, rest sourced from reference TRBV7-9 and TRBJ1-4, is DTGVSQNPRHKITKRGQNVTFRCDPISEHNRLYWYRQTLGQGPEFLTYFQNEAQLEKSRLLSDRFSAERPKGSFSTLEIQRTEQGDSAMYLCASSSDGNNEKLFFGSGTQLSVL.

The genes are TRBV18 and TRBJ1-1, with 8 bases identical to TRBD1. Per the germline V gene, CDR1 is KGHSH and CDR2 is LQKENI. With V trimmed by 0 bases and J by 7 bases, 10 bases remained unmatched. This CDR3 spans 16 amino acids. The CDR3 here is CASSPPGQAKSGEAFF. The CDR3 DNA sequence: TGTGCCAGCTCACCACCGGGACAGGCGAAATCGGGTGAAGCTTTCTTT.

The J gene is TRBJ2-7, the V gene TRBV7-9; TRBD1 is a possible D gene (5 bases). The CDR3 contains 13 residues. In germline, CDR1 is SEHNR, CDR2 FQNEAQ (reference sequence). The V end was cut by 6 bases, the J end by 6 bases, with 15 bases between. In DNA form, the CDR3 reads TGTGCCAGCAGGACGGCAGGACATTTCGAGCAGTACTTC. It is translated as CASRTAGHFEQYF.

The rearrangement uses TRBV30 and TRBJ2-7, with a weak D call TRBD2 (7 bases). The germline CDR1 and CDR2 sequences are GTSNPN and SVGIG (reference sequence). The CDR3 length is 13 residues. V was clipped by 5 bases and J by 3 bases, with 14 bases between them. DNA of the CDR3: TGTGCCTGGGGGAGGGGGGGCTTCTACGAGCAGTACTTC. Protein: CAWGRGGFYEQYF.

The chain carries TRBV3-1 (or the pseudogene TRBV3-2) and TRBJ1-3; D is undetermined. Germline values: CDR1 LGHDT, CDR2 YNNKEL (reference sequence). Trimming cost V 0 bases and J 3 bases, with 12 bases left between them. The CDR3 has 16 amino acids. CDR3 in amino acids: CASSQDFGHSGNTIYF. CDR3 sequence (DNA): TGTGCCAGCAGCCAAGATTTTGGTCATAGTGGAAACACCATATATTTT.

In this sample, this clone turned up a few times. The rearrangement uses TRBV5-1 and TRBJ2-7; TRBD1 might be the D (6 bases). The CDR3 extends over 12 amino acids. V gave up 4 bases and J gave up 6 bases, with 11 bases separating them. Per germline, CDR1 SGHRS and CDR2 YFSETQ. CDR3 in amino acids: CASSTGTFEQYF. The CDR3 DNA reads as TGCGCCAGCAGCACCGGGACATTCGAGCAGTACTTC.

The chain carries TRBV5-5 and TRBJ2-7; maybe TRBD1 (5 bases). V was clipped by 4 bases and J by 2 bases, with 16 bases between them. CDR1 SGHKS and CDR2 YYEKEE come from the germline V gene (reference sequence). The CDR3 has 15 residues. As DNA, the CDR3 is TGTGCCAGCAGCCCCGGTACAGGATTACCCTACGAGCAGTACTTC. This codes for CASSPGTGLPYEQYF. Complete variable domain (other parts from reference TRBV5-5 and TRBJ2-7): DAGVTQSPTHLIKTRGQQVTLRCSPISGHKSVSWYQQVLGQGPQFIFQYYEKEERGRGNFPDRFSARQFPNYSSELNVNALLLGDSALYLCASSPGTGLPYEQYFGPGTRLTVT.

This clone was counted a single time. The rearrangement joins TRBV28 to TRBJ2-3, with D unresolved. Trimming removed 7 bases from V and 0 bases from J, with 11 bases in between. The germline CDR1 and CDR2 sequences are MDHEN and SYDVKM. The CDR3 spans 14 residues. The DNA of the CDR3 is TGTGCCAGCAAGGTGGGCTCCAGCACAGATACGCAGTATTTT. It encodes CASKVGSSTDTQYF.

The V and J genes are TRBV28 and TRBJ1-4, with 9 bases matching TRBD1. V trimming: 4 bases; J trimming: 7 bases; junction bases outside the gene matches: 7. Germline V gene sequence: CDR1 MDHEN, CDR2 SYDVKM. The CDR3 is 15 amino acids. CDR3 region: CASSSPGTGSEKLFF. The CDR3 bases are TGTGCCAGCAGTTCACCTGGGACAGGGTCTGAAAAACTGTTTTTT.

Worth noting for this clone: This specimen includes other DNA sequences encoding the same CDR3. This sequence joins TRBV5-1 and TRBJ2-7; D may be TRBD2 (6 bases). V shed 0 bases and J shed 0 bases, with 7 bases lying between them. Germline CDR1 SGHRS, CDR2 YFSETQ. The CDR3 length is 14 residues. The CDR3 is CASSLAGSSYEQYF. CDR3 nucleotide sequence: TGCGCCAGCAGCTTGGCCGGGAGCTCCTACGAGCAGTACTTC. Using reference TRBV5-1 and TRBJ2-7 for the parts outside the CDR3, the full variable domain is KAGVTQTPRYLIKTRGQQVTLSCSPISGHRSVSWYQQTPGQGLQFLFEYFSETQRNKGNFPGRFSGRQFSNSRSEMNVSTLELGDSALYLCASSLAGSSYEQYFGPGTRLTVT.

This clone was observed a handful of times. CDR3 sequence reads: CASTSWLPTGGYEQYF. As DNA, the CDR3 is TGTGCCAGCACCTCATGGCTCCCAACGGGGGGCTACGAGCAGTACTTC. The chain has TRBV28 and TRBJ2-7, with 7 nucleotides matching TRBD2. J was trimmed by 3 bases and V by 7 bases; bases with no gene match: 15. This CDR3 is 16 amino acids long. The germline CDR1 and CDR2 sequences are MDHEN and SYDVKM.

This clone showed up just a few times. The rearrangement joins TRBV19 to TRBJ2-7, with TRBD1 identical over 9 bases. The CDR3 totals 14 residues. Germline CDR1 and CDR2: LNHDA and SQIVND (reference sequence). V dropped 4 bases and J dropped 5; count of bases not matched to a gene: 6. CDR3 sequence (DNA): TGTGCCAGTAGTACGTCCCGGGACAGGGACGAGCAGTACTTC. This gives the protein CASSTSRDRDEQYF.

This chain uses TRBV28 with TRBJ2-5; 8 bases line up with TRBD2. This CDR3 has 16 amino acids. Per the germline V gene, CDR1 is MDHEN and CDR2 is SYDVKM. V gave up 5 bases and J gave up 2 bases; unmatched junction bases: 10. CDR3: CASSLWGSGEQETQYF. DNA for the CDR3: TGTGCCAGCAGTCTTTGGGGTAGCGGGGAGCAAGAGACCCAGTACTTC. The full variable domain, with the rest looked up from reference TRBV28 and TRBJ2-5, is DVKVTQSSRYLVKRTGEKVFLECVQDMDHENMFWYRQDPGLGLRLIYFSYDVKMKEKGDIPEGYSVSREKKERFSLILESASTNQTSMYLCASSLWGSGEQETQYFGPGTRLLVL.

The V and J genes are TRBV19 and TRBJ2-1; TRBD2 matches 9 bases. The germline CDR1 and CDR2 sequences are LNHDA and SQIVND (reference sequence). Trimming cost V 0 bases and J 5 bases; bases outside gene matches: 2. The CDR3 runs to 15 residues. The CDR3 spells CASSIEGLANNEQFF. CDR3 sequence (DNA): TGTGCCAGTAGTATAGAGGGACTAGCAAACAATGAGCAGTTCTTC.

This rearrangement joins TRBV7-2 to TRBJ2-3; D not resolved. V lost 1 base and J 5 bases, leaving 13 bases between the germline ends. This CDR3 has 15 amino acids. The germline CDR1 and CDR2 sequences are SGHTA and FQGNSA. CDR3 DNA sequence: TGTGCCAGCAGCTTAGTCCCCATGGCAAGAGATACGCAGTATTTT. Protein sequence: CASSLVPMARDTQYF.

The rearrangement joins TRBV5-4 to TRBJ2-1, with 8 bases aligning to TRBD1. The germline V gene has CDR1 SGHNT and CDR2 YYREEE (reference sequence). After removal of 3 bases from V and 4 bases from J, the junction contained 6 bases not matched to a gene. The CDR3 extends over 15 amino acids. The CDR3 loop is CASSYRTGIYNEQFF. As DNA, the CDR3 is TGTGCCAGCAGCTACAGGACAGGGATATACAATGAGCAGTTCTTC. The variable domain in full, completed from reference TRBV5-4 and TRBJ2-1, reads ETGVTQSPTHLIKTRGQQVTLRCSSQSGHNTVSWYQQALGQGPQFIFQYYREEENGRGNFPPRFSGLQFPNYSSELNVNALELDDSALYLCASSYRTGIYNEQFFGPGTRLTVL.

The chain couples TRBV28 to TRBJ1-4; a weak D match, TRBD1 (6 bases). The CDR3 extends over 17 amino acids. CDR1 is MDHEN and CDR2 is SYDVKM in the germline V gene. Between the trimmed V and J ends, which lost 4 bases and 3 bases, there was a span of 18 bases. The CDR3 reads CASSSSRDRPANEKLFF. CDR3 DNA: TGTGCCAGCAGTTCCAGCCGAGACAGGCCCGCTAATGAAAAACTGTTTTTT. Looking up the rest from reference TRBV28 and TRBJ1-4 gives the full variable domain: DVKVTQSSRYLVKRTGEKVFLECVQDMDHENMFWYRQDPGLGLRLIYFSYDVKMKEKGDIPEGYSVSREKKERFSLILESASTNQTSMYLCASSSSRDRPANEKLFFGSGTQLSVL.

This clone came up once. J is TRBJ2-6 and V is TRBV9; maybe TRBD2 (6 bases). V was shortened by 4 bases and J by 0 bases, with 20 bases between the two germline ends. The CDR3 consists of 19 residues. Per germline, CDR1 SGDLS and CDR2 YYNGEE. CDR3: CASSPRPPVGGSGANVLTF. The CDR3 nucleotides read TGTGCCAGCAGCCCGAGACCCCCCGTCGGGGGCTCTGGGGCCAACGTCCTGACTTTC.